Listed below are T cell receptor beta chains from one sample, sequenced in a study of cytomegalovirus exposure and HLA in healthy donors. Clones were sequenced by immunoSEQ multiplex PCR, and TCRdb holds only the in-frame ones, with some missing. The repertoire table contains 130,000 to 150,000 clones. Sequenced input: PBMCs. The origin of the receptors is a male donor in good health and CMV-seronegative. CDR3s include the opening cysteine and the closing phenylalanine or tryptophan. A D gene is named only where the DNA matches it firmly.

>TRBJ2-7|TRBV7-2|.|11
TGTGCCACGAGCAGGAACTACGAGCAGTACTTC
CATSRNYEQYF
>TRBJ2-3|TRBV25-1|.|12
TGTGCCAGCAGTGAGAGAACAGATACGCAGTATTTT
CASSERTDTQYF
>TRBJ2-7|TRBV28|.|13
TGTGCCAGCAGGATTGACAGCTCCTACGAGCAGTACTTC
CASRIDSSYEQYF
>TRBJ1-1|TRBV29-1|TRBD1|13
TGCAGCTACAGGGACAGGGGTGACACTGAAGCTTTCTTT
CSYRDRGDTEAFF
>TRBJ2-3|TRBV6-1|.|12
TGTGCCCACGCGGGGATTGTGGATACGCAGTATTTT
CAHAGIVDTQYF
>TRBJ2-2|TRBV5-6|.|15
TGTGCCAGCAGCTTGGCGGGTTGGAACACCGGGGAGCTGTTTTTT
CASSLAGWNTGELFF
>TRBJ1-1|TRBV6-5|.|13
TGTGCCAGCACTAACGGGGGGCAAACTGAAGCTTTCTTT
CASTNGGQTEAFF
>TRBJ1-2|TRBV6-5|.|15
TGTGCCAGCAGTTACTCGGGAGTGGGCAACTATGGCTACACCTTC
CASSYSGVGNYGYTF
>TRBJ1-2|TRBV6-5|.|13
TGTGCCAGCAGAACAGGTCTCAACTATGGCTACACCTTC
CASRTGLNYGYTF
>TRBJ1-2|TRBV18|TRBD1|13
TGTGCCAGCTCACCTACAGGGGCGGAGGGCTACACCTTC
CASSPTGAEGYTF
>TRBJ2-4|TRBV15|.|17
TGTGCCACCAGCAGAGATGGGGGGTTGATGGCCAAAAACATTCAGTACTTC
CATSRDGGLMAKNIQYF
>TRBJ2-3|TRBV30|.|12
TGTGCCTGGAGTCCCCAAGGAGCGGGGCAGTATTTT
CAWSPQGAGQYF
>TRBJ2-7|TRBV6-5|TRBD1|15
TGTGCCAGCAGTTATAGGGGGCAGGCGACCTACGAGCAGTACTTC
CASSYRGQATYEQYF
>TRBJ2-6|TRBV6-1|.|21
TGTGCCAGCAGAGAATCCCATATGCGATACGGAGGGTTATCAGGGGCCAACGTCCTGACTTTC
CASRESHMRYGGLSGANVLTF
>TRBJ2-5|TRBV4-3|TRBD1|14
TGCGCCAGCAGCCAAGGACAGGGACGGGAGACCCAGTACTTC
CASSQGQGRETQYF
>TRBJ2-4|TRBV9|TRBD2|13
TGTGCCAGCAGCCCGGGGGGAGTAAACATTCAGTACTTC
CASSPGGVNIQYF
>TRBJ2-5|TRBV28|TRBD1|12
TGTGCCAGCAGAACAGGGGGGGAGACCCAGTACTTC
CASRTGGETQYF
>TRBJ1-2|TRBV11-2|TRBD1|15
TGTGCCAGCAGCGCAGGGACAGGGGGCCTACGGGGCTACACCTTC
CASSAGTGGLRGYTF
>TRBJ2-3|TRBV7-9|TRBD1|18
TGTGCCAGCAGCTCAACTGGACAGGCTTTGGTGGGCACAGATACGCAGTATTTT
CASSSTGQALVGTDTQYF
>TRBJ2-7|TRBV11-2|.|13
TGTGCCAGCAGCTTAGTCCCTACCTACGAGCAGTACTTC
CASSLVPTYEQYF
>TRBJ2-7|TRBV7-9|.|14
TGTGCCAGCAGCTTAGAGGGGCACAGGGCCGAGCAGTACTTC
CASSLEGHRAEQYF
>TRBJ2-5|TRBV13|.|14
TGTGCCAGCAGCCTAGCGAGATTCCAAGAGACCCAGTACTTC
CASSLARFQETQYF
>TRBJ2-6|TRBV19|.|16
TGTGCCAGTAGTATCCCTGAGGGAGCAGGGGCCAACGTCCTGACTTTC
CASSIPEGAGANVLTF
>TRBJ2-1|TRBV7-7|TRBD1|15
TGTGCTAGCAGCTTAGCCGGGACAGAAACCGATGAGCAGTTCTTC
CASSLAGTETDEQFF
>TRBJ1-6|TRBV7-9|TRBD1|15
TGTGCCAGCACCATAGGACAGGTTGAATTTTCACCCCTCCACTTT
CASTIGQVEFSPLHF
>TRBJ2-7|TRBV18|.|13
TGTGCCAGCTCACCCGGGACCGGGGGCGAGCAGTACTTC
CASSPGTGGEQYF
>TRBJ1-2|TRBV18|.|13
TGTGCCAGCTCACCGGCCACAAACTATGGCTACACCTTC
CASSPATNYGYTF
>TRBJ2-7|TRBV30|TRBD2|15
TGTGCCTGGAACCCGGGAGGGGTAACCCCCTGCGAGCAGTACTTC
CAWNPGGVTPCEQYF